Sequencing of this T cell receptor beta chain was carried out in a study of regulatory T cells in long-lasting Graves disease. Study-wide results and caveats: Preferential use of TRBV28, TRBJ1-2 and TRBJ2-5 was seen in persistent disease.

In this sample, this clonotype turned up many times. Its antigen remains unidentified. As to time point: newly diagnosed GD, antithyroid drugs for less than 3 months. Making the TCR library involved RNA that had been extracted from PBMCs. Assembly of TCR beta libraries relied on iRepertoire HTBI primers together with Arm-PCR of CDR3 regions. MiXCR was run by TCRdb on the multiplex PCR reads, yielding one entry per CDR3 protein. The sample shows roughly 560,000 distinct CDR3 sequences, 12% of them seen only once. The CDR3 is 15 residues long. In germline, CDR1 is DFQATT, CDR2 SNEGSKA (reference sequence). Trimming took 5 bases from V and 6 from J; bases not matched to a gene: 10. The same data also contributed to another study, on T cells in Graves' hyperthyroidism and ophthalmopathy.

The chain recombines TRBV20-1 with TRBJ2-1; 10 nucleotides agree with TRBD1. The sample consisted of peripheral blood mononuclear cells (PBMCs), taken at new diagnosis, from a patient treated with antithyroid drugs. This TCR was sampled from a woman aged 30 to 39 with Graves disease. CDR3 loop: CSASEAGTGVNEQFF. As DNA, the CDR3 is TGCAGTGCTTCAGAAGCCGGGACAGGGGTCAATGAGCAGTTCTTC.